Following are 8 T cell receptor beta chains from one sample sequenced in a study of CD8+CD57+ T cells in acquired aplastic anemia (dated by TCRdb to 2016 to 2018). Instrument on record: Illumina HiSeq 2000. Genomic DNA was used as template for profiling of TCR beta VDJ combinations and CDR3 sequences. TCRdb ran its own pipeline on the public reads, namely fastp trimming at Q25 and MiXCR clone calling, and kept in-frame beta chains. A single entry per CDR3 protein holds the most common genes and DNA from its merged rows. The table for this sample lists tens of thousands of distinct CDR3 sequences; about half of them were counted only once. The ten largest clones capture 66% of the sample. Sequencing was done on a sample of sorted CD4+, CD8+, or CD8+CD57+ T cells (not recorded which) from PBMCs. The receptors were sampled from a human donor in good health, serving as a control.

The CDR3 here is CASTIDRVINYGYTF. CDR3 in DNA: TGCGCCAGCACGATCGACCGCGTGATTAACTATGGCTACACCTTC. The chain carries TRBV10-1 and TRBJ1-2; D gene uncertain. Germline lookup yields CDR1 WNHNN and CDR2 SYGVQD (reference sequence). The V end lost 7 bases, the J end lost 1 base, and 16 bases lay between the germline ends. The CDR3 spans 15 residues.

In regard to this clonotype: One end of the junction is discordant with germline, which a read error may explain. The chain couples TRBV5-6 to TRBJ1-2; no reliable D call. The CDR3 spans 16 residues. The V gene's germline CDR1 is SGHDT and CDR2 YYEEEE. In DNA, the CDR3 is TGTGCCGGCAGCTCTGACGCCGTGGTTGTTAACTATGGCTACACCTTC. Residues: CAGSSDAVVVNYGYTF.

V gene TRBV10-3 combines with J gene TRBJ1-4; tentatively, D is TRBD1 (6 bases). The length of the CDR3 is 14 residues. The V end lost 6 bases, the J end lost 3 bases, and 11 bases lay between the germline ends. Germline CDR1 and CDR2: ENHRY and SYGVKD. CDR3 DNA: TGTGCCATCAGCAGGGACACTTCTAATGAAAAACTGTTTTTT. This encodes CAISRDTSNEKLFF.

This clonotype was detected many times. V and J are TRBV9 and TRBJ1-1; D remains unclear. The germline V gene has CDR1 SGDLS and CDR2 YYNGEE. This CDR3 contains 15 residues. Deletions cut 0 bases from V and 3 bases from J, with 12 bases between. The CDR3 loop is CASSVAGGLDTEAFF. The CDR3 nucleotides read TGTGCCAGCAGCGTAGCTGGCGGGTTGGACACTGAAGCTTTCTTT.

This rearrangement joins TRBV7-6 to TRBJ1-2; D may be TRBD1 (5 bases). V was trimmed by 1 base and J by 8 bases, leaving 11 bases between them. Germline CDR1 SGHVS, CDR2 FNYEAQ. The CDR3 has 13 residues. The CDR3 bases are TGTGCCAGCAGCTTAGGGCAGGGAGAAGGCTACACCTTC. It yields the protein CASSLGQGEGYTF.

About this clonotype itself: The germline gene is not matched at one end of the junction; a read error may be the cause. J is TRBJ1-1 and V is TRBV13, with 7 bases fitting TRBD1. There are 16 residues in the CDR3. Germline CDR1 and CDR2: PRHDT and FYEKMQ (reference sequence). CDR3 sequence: CASSLVPTGARTEALF. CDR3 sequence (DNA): TGTGCCAGCAGCTTAGTACCAACAGGGGCGAGAACTGAAGCTCTCTTT.

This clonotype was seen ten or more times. DNA for the CDR3: TGTGCCAGCAGCTTGGGGACAGGGAATTCACCCCTCCACTTT. This codes for CASSLGTGNSPLHF. This sequence joins TRBV9 and TRBJ1-6; TRBD1 aligns across 9 bases. Looked up from germline, CDR1 is SGDLS and CDR2 is YYNGEE. This CDR3 spans 14 amino acids. Losses at the gene ends were 4 bases for V and 7 bases for J; bases not matched to a gene: 3.

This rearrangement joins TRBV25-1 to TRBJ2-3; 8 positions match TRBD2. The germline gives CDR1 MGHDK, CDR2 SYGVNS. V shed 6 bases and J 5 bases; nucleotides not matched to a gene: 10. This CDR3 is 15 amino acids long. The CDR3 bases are TGTGCCAGCAGCGCGGCACGGGGGGGCAGAGATACGCAGTATTTT. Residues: CASSAARGGRDTQYF.